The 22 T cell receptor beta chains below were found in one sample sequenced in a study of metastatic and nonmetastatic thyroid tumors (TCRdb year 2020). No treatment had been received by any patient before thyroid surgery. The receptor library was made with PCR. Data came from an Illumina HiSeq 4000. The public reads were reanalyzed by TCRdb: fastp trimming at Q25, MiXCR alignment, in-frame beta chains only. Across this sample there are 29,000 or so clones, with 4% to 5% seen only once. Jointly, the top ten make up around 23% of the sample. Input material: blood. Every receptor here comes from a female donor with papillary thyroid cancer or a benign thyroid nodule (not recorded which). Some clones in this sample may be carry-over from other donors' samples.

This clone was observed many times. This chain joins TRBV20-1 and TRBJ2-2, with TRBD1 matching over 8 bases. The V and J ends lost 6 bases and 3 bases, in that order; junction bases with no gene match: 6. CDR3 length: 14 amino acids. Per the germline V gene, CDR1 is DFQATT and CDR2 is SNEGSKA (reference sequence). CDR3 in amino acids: CSARETGDTGELFF. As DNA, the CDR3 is TGCAGTGCGAGGGAGACAGGGGACACCGGGGAGCTGTTTTTT.

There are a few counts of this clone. The CDR3 is CASSLGRTNTEAFF. In nucleotides, the CDR3 is TGTGCCAGCAGCTTGGGCCGGACGAACACTGAAGCTTTCTTT. V usage is TRBV7-2 and J usage is TRBJ1-1; D gene unclear. The CDR3 is 14 amino acids. V was pared by 3 bases and J by 1 base, with 9 bases between. Per germline, CDR1 SGHTA and CDR2 FQGNSA.

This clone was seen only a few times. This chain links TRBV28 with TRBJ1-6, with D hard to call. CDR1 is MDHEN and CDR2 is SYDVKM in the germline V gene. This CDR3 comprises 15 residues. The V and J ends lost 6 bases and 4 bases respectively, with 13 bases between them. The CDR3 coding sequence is TGTGCCAGCAGGGCCGGACGGGCATATAATTCACCCCTCCACTTT. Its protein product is CASRAGRAYNSPLHF.

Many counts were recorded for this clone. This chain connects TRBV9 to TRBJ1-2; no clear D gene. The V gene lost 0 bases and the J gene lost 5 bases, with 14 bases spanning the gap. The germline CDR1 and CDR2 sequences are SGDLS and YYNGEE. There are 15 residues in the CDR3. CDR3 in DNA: TGTGCCAGCAGCGTAGCTATCGGGCCCCAATATGGCTACACCTTC. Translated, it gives CASSVAIGPQYGYTF.

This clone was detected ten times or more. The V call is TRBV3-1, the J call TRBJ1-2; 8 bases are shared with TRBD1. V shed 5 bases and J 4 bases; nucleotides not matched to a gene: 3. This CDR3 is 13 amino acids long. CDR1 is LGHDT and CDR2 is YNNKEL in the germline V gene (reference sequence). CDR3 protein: CASSGGQAYGYTF. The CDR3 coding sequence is TGTGCCAGCAGCGGGGGACAGGCCTATGGCTACACCTTC.

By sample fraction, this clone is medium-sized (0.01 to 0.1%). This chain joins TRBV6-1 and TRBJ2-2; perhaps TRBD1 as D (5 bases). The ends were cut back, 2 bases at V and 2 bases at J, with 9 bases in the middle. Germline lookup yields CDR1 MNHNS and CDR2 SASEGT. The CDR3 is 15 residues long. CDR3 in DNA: TGTGCCAGCAGTGAAATCCAGGGCAACACCGGGGAGCTGTTTTTT. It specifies CASSEIQGNTGELFF.

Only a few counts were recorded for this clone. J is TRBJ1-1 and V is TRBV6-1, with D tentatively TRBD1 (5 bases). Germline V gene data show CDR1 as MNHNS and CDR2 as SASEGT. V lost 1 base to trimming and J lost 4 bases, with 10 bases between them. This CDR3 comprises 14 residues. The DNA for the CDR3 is TGTGCCAGCAGTGAAGAGGGGTCGGGCACTGAAGCTTTCTTT. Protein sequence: CASSEEGSGTEAFF.

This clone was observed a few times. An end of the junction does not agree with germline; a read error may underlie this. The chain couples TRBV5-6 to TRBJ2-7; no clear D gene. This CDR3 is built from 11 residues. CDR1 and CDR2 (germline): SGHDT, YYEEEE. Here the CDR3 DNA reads TGTGCCAGCAGCTTTGGATACGATCAGTACTTC. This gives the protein CASSFGYDQYF.

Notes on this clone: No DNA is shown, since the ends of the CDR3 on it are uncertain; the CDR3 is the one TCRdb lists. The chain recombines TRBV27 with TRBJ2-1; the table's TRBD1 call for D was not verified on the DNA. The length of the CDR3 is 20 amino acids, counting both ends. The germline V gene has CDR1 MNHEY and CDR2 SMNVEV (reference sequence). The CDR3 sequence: CASSIYLCSVWTPAYNEQFF.

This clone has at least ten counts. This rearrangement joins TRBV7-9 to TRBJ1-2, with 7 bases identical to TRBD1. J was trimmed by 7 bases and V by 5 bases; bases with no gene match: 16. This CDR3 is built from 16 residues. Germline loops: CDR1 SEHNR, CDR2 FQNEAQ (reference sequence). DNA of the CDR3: TGTGCCAGCAGCCCAACGACAGGGCTTATTAGAGGTGGCTACACCTTC. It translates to CASSPTTGLIRGGYTF.

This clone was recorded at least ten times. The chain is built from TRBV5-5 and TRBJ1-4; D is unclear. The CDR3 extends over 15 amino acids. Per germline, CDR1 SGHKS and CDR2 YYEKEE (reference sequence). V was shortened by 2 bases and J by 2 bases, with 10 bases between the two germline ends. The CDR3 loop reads CASSLASWTNEKLFF. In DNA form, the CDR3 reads TGTGCCAGCAGCTTAGCCTCATGGACTAATGAAAAACTGTTTTTT.

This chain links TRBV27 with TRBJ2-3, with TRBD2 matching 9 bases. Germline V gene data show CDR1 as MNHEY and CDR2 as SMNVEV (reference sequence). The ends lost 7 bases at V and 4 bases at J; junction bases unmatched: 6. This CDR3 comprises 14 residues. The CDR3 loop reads CASTVVAGADTQYF. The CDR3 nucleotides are TGTGCCAGCACGGTCGTAGCGGGAGCAGATACGCAGTATTTT.

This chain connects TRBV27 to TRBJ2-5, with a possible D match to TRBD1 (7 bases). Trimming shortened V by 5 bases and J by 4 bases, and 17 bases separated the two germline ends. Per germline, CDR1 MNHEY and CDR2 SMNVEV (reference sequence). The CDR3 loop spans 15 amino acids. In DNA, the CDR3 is TGTGCCAGCAGTCCCCTGGAGGGGGCGGGAGAGACCCAGTACTTC. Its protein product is CASSPLEGAGETQYF.

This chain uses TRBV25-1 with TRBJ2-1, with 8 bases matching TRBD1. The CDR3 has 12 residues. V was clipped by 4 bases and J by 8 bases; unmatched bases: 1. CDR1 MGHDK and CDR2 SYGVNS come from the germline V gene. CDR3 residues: CASSGTGHEQFF. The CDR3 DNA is TGTGCCAGCAGTGGGACAGGGCATGAGCAGTTCTTC.

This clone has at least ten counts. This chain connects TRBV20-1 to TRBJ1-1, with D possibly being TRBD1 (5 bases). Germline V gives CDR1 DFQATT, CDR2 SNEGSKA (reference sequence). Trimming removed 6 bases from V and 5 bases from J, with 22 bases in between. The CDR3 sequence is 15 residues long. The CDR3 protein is CSATPPRGVRTEAFF. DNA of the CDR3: TGCAGTGCAACACCCCCTCGGGGGGTTAGAACTGAAGCTTTCTTT.

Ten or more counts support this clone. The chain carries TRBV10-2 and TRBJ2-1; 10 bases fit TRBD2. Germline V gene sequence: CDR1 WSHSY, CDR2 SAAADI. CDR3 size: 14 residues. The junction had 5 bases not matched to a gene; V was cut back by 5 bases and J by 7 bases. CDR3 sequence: CASSPSGRGNEQFF. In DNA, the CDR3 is TGCGCCAGCAGTCCTAGCGGGAGAGGAAATGAGCAGTTCTTC.

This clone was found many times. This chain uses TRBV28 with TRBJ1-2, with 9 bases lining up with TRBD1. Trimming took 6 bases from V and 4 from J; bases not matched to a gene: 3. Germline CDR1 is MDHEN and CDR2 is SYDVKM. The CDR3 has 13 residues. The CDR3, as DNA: TGTGCCAGCAGACAGGGGGCTGGCTATGGCTACACCTTC. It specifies CASRQGAGYGYTF.

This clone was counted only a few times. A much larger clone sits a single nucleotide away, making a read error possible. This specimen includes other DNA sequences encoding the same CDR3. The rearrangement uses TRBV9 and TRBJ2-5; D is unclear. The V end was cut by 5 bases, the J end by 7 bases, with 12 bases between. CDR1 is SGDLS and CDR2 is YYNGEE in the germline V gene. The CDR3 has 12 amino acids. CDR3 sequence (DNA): TGTGCCAGCAGTGGCCTGAGTGGGACCCAGTACTTC. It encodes CASSGLSGTQYF.

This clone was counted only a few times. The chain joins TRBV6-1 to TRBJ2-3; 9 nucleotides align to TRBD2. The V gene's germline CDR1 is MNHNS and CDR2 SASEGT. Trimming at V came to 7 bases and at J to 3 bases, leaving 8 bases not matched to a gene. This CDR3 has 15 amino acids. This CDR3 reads CASIPTSGRTDTQYF. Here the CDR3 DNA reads TGTGCCAGCATCCCAACTAGCGGGCGTACAGATACGCAGTATTTT.

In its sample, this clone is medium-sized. DNA for the CDR3: TGTGCCAGCAGTTTATCGTTGGGCCAGCGCTCCTACGAGCAGTACTTC. Its protein is CASSLSLGQRSYEQYF. J is TRBJ2-7 and V is TRBV27; D is undetermined. Germline CDR1 MNHEY, CDR2 SMNVEV (reference sequence). CDR3 length: 16 amino acids. Trimming took 0 bases from V and 0 from J, leaving 12 bases between them.

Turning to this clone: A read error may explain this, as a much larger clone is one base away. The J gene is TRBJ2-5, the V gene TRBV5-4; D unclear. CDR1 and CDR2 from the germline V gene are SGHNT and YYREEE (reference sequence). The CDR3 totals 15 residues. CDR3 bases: TGTGACAGCAGCCTCCTCATCCAGCCCCGGGAGACCCAGTACTTC. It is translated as CDSSLLIQPRETQYF.

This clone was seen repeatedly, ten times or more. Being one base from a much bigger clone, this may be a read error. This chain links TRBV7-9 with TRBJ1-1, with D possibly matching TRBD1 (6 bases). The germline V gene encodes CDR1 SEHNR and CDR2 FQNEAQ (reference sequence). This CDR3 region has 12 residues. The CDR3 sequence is CASSATGTGAFF. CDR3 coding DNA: TGTGCCAGCAGCGCGACAGGTACTGGAGCTTTCTTT.